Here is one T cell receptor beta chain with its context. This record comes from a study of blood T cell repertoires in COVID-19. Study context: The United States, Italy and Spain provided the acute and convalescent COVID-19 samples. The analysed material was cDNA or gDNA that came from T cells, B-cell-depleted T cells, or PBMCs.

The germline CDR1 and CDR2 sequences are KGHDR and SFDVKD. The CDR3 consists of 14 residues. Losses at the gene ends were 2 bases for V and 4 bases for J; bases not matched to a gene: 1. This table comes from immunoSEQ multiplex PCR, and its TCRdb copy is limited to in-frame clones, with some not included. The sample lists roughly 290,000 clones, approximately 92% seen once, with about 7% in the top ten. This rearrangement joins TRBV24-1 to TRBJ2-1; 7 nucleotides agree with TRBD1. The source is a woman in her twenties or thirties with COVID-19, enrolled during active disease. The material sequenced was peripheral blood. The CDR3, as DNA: TGTGCCACCAGTGATTGGACAGGTTACAATGAGCAGTTCTTC. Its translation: CATSDWTGYNEQFF.